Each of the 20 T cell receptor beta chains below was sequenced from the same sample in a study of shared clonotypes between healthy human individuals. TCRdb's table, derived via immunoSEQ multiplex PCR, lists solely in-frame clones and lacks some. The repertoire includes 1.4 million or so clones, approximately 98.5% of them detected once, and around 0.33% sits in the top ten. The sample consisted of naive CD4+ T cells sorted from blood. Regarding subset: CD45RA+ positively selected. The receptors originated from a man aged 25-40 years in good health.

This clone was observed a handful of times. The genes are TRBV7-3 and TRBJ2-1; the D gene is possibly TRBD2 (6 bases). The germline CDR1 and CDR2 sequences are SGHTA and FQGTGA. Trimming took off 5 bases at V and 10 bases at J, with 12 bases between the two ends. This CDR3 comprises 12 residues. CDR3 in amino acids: CASSPGEREQFF. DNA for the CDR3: TGTGCCAGCAGCCCGGGAGAGCGGGAGCAGTTCTTC.

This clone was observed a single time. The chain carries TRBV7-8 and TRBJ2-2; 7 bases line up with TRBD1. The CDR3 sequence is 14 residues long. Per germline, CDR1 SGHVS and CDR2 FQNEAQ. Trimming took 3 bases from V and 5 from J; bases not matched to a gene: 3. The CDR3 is CASSFLTGTGELFF. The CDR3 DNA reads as TGTGCCAGCAGCTTCCTGACAGGGACCGGGGAGCTGTTTTTT. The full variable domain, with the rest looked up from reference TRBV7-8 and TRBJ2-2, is GAGVSQSPRYKVAKRGQDVALRCDPISGHVSLFWYQQALGQGPEFLTYFQNEAQLDKSGLPSDRFFAERPEGSVSTLKIQRTQQEDSAVYLCASSFLTGTGELFFGEGSRLTVL.

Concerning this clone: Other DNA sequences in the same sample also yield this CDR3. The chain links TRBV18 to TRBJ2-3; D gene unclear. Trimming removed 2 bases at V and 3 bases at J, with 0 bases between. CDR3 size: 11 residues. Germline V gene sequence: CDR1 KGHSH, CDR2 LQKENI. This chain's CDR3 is CASSPTDTQYF. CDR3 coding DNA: TGTGCCAGCTCACCAACAGATACGCAGTATTTT.

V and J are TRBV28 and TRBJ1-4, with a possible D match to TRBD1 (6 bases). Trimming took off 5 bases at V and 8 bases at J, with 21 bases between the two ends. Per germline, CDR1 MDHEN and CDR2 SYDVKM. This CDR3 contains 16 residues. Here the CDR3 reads CASSATSTGLVEKLFF. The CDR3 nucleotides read TGTGCCAGCAGTGCCACGTCAACAGGGTTGGTCGAAAAACTGTTTTTT.

CDR3: CSVEGRERVNTEAFF. CDR3 nucleotides: TGCAGCGTTGAGGGCAGGGAGAGGGTGAACACTGAAGCTTTCTTT. This chain joins TRBV29-1 and TRBJ1-1; weak D call: TRBD1 (5 bases). Germline CDR1 is SQVTM and CDR2 is ANQGSEA. This CDR3 is built from 15 residues. The V gene lost 3 bases and the J gene lost 0 bases, with 14 bases spanning the gap. Supplemented by reference TRBV29-1 and TRBJ1-1, the full variable domain reads SAVISQKPSRDICQRGTSLTIQCQVDSQVTMMFWYRQQPGQSLTLIATANQGSEATYESGFVIDKFPISRPNLTFSTLTVSNMSPEDSSIYLCSVEGRERVNTEAFFGQGTRLTVV.

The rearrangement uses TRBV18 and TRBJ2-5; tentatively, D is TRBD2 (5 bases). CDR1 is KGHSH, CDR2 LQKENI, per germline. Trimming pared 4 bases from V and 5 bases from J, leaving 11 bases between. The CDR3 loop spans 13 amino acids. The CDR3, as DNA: TGTGCCAGCTCACGGACTGCCAGTGAGACCCAGTACTTC. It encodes CASSRTASETQYF.

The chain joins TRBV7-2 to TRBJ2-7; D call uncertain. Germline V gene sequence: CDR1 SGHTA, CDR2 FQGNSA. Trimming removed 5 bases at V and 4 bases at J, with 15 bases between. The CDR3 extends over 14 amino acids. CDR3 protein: CASSLHGVSYEQYF. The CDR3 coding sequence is TGTGCCAGCAGCCTCCATGGGGTCAGTTACGAGCAGTACTTC.

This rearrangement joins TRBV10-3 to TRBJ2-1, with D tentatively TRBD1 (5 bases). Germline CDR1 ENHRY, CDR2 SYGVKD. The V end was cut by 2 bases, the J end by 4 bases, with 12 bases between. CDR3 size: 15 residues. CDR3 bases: TGTGCCATCAGTGAGCGACAGTCGCTATACAATGAGCAGTTCTTC. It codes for CAISERQSLYNEQFF.

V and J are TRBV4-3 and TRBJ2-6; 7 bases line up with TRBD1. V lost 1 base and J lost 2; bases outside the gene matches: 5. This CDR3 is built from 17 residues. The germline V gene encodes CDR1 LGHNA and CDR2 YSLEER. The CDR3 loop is CASSQVSTGTGANVLTF. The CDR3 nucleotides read TGCGCCAGCAGCCAAGTCTCGACAGGGACTGGGGCCAACGTCCTGACTTTC.

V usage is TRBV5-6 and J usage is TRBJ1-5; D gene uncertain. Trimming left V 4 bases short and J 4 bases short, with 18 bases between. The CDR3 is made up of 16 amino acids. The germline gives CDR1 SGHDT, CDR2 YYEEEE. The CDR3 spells CASSRMDFWANQPQHF. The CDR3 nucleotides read TGTGCCAGCAGCCGGATGGACTTCTGGGCGAATCAGCCCCAGCATTTT.

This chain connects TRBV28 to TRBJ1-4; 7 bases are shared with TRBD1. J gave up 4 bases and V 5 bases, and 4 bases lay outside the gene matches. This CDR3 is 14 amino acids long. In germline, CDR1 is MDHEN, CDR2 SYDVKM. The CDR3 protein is CASSTGQINEKLFF. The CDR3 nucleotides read TGTGCCAGCAGTACGGGACAGATTAATGAAAAACTGTTTTTT.

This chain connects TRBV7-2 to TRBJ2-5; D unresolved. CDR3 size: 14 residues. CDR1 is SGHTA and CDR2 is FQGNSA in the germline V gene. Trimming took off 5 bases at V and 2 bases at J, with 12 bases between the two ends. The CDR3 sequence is CASSPRRSQETQYF. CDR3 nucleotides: TGTGCCAGCAGCCCCCGACGATCACAAGAGACCCAGTACTTC.

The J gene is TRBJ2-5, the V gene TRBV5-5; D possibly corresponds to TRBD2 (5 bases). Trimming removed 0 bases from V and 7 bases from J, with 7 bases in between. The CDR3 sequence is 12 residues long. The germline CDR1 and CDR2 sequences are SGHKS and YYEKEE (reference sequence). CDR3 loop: CASSLAEGTQYF. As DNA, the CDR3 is TGTGCCAGCAGCTTGGCCGAGGGGACCCAGTACTTC.

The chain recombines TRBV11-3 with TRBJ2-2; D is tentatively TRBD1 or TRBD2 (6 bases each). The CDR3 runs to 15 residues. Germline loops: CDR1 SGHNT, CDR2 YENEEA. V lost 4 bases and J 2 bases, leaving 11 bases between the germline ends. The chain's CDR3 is CASSSRGVNTGELFF. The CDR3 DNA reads TGTGCCAGCAGCTCTAGGGGGGTCAACACCGGGGAGCTGTTTTTT.

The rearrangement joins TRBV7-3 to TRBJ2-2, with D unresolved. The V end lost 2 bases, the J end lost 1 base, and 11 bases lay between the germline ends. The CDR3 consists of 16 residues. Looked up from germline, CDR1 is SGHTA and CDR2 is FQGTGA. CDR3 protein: CASSLLSPGNTGELFF. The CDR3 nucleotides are TGTGCCAGCAGCTTATTAAGTCCGGGGAACACCGGGGAGCTGTTTTTT.

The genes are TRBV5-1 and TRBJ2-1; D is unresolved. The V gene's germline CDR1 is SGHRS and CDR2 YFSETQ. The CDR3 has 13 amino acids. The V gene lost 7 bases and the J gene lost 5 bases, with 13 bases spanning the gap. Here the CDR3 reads CASSPVGHNEQFF. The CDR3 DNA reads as TGCGCCAGCTCCCCGGTGGGCCACAATGAGCAGTTCTTC.

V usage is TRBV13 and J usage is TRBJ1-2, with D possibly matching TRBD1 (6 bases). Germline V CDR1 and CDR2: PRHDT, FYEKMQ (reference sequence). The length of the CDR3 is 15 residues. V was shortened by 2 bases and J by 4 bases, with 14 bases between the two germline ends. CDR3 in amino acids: CASSLLGGKGYGYTF. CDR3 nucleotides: TGTGCCAGCAGCTTATTAGGGGGTAAAGGCTATGGCTACACCTTC.

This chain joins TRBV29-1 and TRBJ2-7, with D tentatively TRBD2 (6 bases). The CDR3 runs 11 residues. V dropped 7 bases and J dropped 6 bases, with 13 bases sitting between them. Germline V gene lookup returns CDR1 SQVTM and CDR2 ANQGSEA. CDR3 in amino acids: CSGGGGIEQYF. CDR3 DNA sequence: TGCAGCGGGGGTGGGGGGATCGAGCAGTACTTC.

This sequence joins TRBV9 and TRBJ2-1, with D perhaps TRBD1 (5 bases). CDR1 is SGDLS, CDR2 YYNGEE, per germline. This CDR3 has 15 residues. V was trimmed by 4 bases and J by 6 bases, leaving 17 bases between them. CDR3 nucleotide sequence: TGTGCCAGCAGCAGAGTTGCTGACAGAACCAATGAGCAGTTCTTC. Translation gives CASSRVADRTNEQFF.

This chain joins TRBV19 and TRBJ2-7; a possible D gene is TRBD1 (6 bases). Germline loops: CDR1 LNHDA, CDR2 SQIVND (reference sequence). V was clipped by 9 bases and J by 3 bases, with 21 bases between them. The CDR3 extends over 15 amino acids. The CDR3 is CASKFQPGALYEQYF. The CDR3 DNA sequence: TGTGCCAGCAAGTTTCAACCAGGGGCGCTCTACGAGCAGTACTTC.